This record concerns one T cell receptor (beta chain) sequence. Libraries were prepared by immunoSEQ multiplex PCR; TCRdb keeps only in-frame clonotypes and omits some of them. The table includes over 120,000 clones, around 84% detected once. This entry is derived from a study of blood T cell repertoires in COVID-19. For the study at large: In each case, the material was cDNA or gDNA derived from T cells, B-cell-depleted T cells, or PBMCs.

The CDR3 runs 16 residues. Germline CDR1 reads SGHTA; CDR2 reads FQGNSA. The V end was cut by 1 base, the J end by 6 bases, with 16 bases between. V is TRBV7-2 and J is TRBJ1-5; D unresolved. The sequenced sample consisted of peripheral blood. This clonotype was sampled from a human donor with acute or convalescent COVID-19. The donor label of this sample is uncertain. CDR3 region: CASSLEATGAGQPQHF. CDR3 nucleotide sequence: TGTGCCAGCAGCTTAGAAGCCACCGGCGCAGGTCAGCCCCAGCATTTT.